This TCR beta chain is drawn from a study of blood T cell repertoires in COVID-19. At the level of the study: The study drew acute and convalescent COVID-19 samples from the United States, Italy and Spain. From T cells, B-cell-depleted T cells, or PBMCs came the material, which was cDNA or gDNA.

Seattle patients were enrolled during active infection and followed longitudinally. Data came from immunoSEQ multiplex PCR; TCRdb stores just in-frame clones and leaves some out. The data contain around 210,000 clones, over 75% of them seen just once; the ten biggest clones take up 18%. V shed 7 bases, J shed 8 bases, and the junction held 12 bases outside the gene matches. The CDR3 consists of 15 residues. Per germline, CDR1 SGHRS and CDR2 YFSETQ. This clone was seen just once. Material: peripheral blood. The chain couples TRBV5-1 to TRBJ2-1; 10 bases agree with TRBD1. This clonotype originated in a man aged 45 to 65 with COVID-19, enrolled during active disease. Here the CDR3 DNA reads TGCGCCAGCTTCTTCGACAGGGGGCGCGTCGATGAGCAGTTCTTC. Protein product: CASFFDRGRVDEQFF.